Below, one TCR beta chain is given with its context. As yet, its antigen is unknown. This specimen belongs to a study of cytomegalovirus exposure and HLA in healthy donors. Overall study results and limits: The tendency of first-cohort TCR clusters to co-occur in the 110 or so validation repertoires emerged from a later analysis. The study flagged about 150 TCR beta chains as cytomegalovirus-associated. Many donors carried some public TCRs, although rarity characterized most TCR sequences.

Germline values: CDR1 MDHEN, CDR2 SYDVKM. The CDR3 covers 15 residues. V was pared by 3 bases and J by 2 bases, with 6 bases of the junction left unmatched. Here immunoSEQ multiplex PCR was the method, and the copy in TCRdb shows in-frame clones only, minus some. The sample yields more than 150,000 clones, 85% to 90% seen once. Sequencing used PBMCs. This sequence originates from a man aged 18 to 30 in good health and CMV-seronegative. The rearrangement uses TRBV28 and TRBJ2-5; the match to TRBD2 covers 7 bases. As DNA, the CDR3 is TGTGCCAGCAGTTTCTGGAGCGGGACTCAAGAGACCCAGTACTTC. Translating it yields CASSFWSGTQETQYF.